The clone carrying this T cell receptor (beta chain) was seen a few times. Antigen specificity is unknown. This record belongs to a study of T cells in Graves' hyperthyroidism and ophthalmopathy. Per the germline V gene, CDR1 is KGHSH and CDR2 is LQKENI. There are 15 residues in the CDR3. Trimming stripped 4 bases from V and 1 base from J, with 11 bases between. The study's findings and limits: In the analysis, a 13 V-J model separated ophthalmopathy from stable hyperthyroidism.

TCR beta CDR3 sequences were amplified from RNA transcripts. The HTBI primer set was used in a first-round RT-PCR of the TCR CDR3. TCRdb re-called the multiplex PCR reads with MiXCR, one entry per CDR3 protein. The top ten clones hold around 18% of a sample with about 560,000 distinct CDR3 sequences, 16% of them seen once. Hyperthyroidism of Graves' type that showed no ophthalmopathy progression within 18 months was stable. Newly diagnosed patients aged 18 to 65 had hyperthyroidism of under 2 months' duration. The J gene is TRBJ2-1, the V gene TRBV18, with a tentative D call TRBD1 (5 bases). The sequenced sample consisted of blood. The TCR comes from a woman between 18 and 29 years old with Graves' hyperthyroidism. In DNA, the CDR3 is TGTGCCAGCTCACAACTACAGGTTTCCTACAATGAGCAGTTCTTC. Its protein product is CASSQLQVSYNEQFF. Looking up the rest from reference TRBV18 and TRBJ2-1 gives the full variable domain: NAGVMQNPRHLVRRRGQEARLRCSPMKGHSHVYWYRQLPEEGLKFMVYLQKENIIDESGMPKERFSAEFPKEGPSILRIQQVVRGDSAAYFCASSQLQVSYNEQFFGPGTRLTVL.